A selection of T cell receptor beta chains follows, all from one sample in a study of blood T cell repertoires in COVID-19. Profiled with immunoSEQ multiplex PCR; TCRdb holds only in-frame clones, not every one. Among some 76,000 clones listed, roughly 84% were seen once. Sequenced sample: peripheral blood. The receptor set was obtained from a woman aged 18-30 years with acute or convalescent COVID-19. CDR3s include the opening cysteine and the closing phenylalanine or tryptophan.

>TRBJ2-5|TRBV5-5
CASNLEGTATQYF
>TRBJ1-6|TRBV30
CAWRGGSGSSYNSPLHF
>TRBJ2-3|TRBV2
CASKQQAGGADTQYF
>TRBJ1-1|TRBV28
CASRDTAANTEAFF
>TRBJ2-3|TRBV20-1
CSASFQKTDTQYF
>TRBJ2-7|TRBV5-4
CASSLGRGTSYEQYF
>TRBJ2-1|TRBV6-5
CASSDSGGYNEQFF
>TRBJ2-1|TRBV10-3
CAISVGSGGPYNEQFF
>TRBJ1-1|TRBV3-1/TRBV3-2
CASSQIGREGAFF
>TRBJ2-1|TRBV5-1
CASSLKGGRAFDNEQFF
>TRBJ1-1|TRBV19
CASSAGAMKKRTEAFF
>TRBJ1-2|TRBV2
CASSVTGGDGYTF
>TRBJ1-5|TRBV19
CASSRDRDFVQPQHF
>TRBJ2-1|TRBV30
CAWSGGRGYNEQFF
>TRBJ2-1|TRBV11-2
CASSASGSSYNEQFF
>TRBJ1-1|TRBV29-1
CSVDPGRAEAFF
>TRBJ1-1|TRBV11-2
CASSPTHSYPENPTEAFF
>TRBJ2-1|TRBV5-1
CASSSLSGYNEQFF
>TRBJ2-1|TRBV7-8
CASSLVRGSEQFF
>TRBJ2-1|TRBV7-9
CASSGGLAGYNEQFF
>TRBJ2-3|TRBV10-3
CASALTTDTQYF
>TRBJ2-1|TRBV19
CASSIFPGLPLNNEQFF
>TRBJ1-1|TRBV16
CASSQSLSTGQGPNTEAFF
>TRBJ2-3|TRBV4-1
CASSQDKEVAGAVDTQYF
>TRBJ2-5|TRBV19
CASSGGGLAGGLQETQYF
>TRBJ1-1|TRBV30
CASNRVETEAFF
>TRBJ1-1|TRBV28
CASSSDRVTEAFF
>TRBJ1-2|TRBV21-1
CHMRGCGYTF
>TRBJ2-5|TRBV27
CASGYRDFGTQYF
>TRBJ2-5|TRBV2
CASRRQGVSQETQYF
>TRBJ2-1|TRBV2
CASTKRQAAESNKQFF
>TRBJ2-7|TRBV18
CASSSTGTGGDEQYF
>TRBJ1-6|TRBV6-1
CASSEQGRSPLHF
>TRBJ1-1|TRBV19
CASSILQGEAFF
>TRBJ2-7|TRBV6-5
CASRGTGRNEQYF
>TRBJ2-5|TRBV5-5
CASSSHGTGTPETQETQYF
>TRBJ2-1|TRBV7-9
CASSDYRDSYNEQFF
>TRBJ1-1|TRBV2
CASSDDSTEAFF
>TRBJ2-7|TRBV6-5
CASSSGTAGSYEQYF
>TRBJ1-4|TRBV5-1
CASSLQGPNEKLFF
>TRBJ2-7|TRBV6-1
CASSEYSYEQYF
>TRBJ1-2|TRBV10-2
CASSANRIGRRPYGYTF
>TRBJ1-1|TRBV28
CASRPRQGHTEAFF
>TRBJ1-2|TRBV5-4
CASSLSGTNYGYTF
>TRBJ2-1|TRBV29-1
CSVARGRAQGEQFF
>TRBJ1-2|TRBV25-1
CASARGGGYGYTF
>TRBJ1-1|TRBV6-6
CASAIQGEKAEAFF
>TRBJ2-4|TRBV5-1
CASSEGTGGAGRGKNIQYF